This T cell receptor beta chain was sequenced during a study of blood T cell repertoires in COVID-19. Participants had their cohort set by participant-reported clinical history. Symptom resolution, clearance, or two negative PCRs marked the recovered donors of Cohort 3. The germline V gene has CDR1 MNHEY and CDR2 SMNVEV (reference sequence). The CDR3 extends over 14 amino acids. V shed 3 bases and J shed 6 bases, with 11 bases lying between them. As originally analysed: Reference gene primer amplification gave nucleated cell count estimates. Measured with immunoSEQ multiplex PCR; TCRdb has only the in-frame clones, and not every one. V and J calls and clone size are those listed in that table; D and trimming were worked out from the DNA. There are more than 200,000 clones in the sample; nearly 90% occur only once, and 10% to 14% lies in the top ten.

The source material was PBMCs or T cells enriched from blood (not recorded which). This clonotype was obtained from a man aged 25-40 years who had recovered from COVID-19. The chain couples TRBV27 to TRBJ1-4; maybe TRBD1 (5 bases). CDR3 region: CASSFSRAYEKLFF. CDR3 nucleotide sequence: TGTGCCAGCAGTTTCTCCAGGGCCTATGAAAAACTGTTTTTT.